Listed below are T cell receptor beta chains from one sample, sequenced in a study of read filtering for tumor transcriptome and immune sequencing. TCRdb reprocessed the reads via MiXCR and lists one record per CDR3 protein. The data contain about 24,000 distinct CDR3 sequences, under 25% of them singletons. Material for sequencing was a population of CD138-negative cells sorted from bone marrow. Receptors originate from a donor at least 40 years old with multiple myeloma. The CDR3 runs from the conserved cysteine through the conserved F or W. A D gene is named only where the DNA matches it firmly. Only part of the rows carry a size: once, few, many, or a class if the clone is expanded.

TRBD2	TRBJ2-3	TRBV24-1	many	TGTGCCACCAGTGAGTTGACTAGCGGGAATGAAGATACGCAGTATTTT	CATSELTSGNEDTQYF
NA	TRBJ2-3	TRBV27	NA	TGTGCCAGCAGCTCGGGTGCAGATACGCAGTATTTT	CASSSGADTQYF
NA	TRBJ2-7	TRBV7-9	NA	TGTGCCAGCAGCTCGACCGTATCCCACTACGAGCAGTACTTC	CASSSTVSHYEQYF
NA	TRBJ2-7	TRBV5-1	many	TGCGCCAGCAGCTTTGGTAGTAGTCTTGGACTAGGGGGAGCCGAGCAGTACTTC	CASSFGSSLGLGGAEQYF
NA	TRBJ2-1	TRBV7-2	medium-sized	TGTGCCAGCAGCCTCACGCCCGGGAATGAGCAGTTCTTC	CASSLTPGNEQFF
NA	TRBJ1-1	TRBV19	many	TGTGCCAGTATGATTTGGACTGAAGCTTTCTTT	CASMIWTEAFF
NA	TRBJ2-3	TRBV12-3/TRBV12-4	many	TGTGCCAGCAGTCTCCAGCCCAACACAGATACGCAGTATTTT	CASSLQPNTDTQYF
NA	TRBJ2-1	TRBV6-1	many	TGTGCCAGCAGTGAAGCACAGCGAATCTCCTACAATGAGCAGTTCTTC	CASSEAQRISYNEQFF
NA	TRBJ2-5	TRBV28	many	TGTGCCAGCAGTTTGGGTGATATAGAGACCCAGTACTTC	CASSLGDIETQYF
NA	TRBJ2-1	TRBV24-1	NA	TGCGCCACCAGTCCCGCCCTAGGGAGAAATGAGCAGTTCTTC	CATSPALGRNEQFF
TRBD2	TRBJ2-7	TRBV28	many	TGTGCCAGCAGTTCACCCGGGACTACCTACGAGCAGTACTTC	CASSSPGTTYEQYF
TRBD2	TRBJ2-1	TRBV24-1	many	TGTGCCACCAGTGGGCTAGCGGGAGGACCGCGGACCTACAATGAGCAGTTCTTC	CATSGLAGGPRTYNEQFF
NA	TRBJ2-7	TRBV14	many	TGTGCCAGCAGCCAAGATCCAGAGAGCTCCTACGAGCAGTACTTC	CASSQDPESSYEQYF
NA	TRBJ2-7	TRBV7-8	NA	TGTGCCAGCAGCTTAGGAGGTGACTACGAGCAGTACTTC	CASSLGGDYEQYF
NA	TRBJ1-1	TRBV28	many	TGTGCCAGCAATCGCTTCCTATGGAACACTGAAGCTTTCTTT	CASNRFLWNTEAFF
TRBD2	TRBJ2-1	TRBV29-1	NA	TGCAGCGTTGAAGGGGTTATTGATAGCGGGAGGTGGAATGAGCAGTTCTTC	CSVEGVIDSGRWNEQFF
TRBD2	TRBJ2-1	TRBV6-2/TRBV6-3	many	TGTGCCAGCAGTTCCATAGCGGGAGGGCCGCTAAATGAGCAGTTCTTC	CASSSIAGGPLNEQFF
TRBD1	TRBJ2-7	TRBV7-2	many	TGTGCCAGCAGCTTAGCACTGGACAGGGTATACGAGCAGTACTTC	CASSLALDRVYEQYF
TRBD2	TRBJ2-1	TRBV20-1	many	TGCAGTGCTAGGGGGACTAGCGGGACAGAGCAGTTCTTC	CSARGTSGTEQFF
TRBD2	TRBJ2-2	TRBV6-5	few	TGTGCCAGCAGTCAGACTAGCGGGAGATCCTACGGGGAGCTGTTTTTT	CASSQTSGRSYGELFF
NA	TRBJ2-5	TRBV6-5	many	TGTGCCAGCAAGGGGGTGGTTGAGACCCAGTACTTC	CASKGVVETQYF
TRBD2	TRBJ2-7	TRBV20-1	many	TGCAGTGCGTTAGCGGGAATCGGTTACGAGCAGTACTTC	CSALAGIGYEQYF
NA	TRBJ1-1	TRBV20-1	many	TGCAGTGCTAGTGGTTCAGGGTTTACTGAAGCTTTCTTT	CSASGSGFTEAFF
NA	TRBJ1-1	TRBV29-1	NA	TGCAGCGCCTTTACCGGGATGAACACTGATGCTTTCTTT	CSAFTGMNTDAFF
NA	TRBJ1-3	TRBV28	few	TGTGCCAGCATCTCAAAGGGGAGAAGCACCATATATTTT	CASISKGRSTIYF
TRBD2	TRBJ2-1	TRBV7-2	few	TGTGCCAGCAGCTTAGCAGCGGGAGGTTGGCCAAAAGGCAATGAGCAGTTCTTC	CASSLAAGGWPKGNEQFF
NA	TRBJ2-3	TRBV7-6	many	TGTGCCAGCAGCCGGACAGCTAGCACAGATACGCAGTATTTT	CASSRTASTDTQYF
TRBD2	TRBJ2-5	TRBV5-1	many	TGCGCCAGCCATGGGACTAGCAGCCAAGAGACCCAGTACTTC	CASHGTSSQETQYF
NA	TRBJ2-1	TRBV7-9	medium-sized	TGTGCCAGCAGCTCCCAGGACTCCTTATCCTACAATGAGCAGTTCTTC	CASSSQDSLSYNEQFF
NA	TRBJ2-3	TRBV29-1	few	TGCAGCGAGGGTACAGATACGCAGTATTTT	CSEGTDTQYF
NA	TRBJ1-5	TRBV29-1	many	TGCAGCGTTGGCGGCAATCAGCCCCAGCATTTT	CSVGGNQPQHF
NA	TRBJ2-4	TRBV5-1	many	TGCGCCAGCACGACCGCCACTGGTGACATTCAGTACTTC	CASTTATGDIQYF
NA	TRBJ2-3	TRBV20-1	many	TGCAGTGCTACACAGGGTATAACAGATACGCAGTATTTT	CSATQGITDTQYF
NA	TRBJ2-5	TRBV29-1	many	TGCAGCGTTGAATCCGGAGGGGAGACCCAGTACTTC	CSVESGGETQYF
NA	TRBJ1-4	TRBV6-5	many	TGTGCCAGCAGTTATTCCGGGACAAGTAAAAAACTGTTTTTT	CASSYSGTSKKLFF
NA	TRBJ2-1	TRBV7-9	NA	TGTGCCAGCAGCTTCGGGTACAATGAGCAGTTCTTC	CASSFGYNEQFF
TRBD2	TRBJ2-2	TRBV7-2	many	TGTGCCAGCAGCGCGGGACTAGGGAACACCGGGGAGCTGTTTTTT	CASSAGLGNTGELFF
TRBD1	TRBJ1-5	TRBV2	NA	TGTGCCAGCAGGGAGGACAGGGGTGGCAATCAGCCCCAGCATTTT	CASREDRGGNQPQHF
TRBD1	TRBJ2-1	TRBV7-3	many	TGTGCCAGCAGCCCAGGGACAGGGATGGCCAATGAGCAGTTCTTC	CASSPGTGMANEQFF
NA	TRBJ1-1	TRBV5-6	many	TGTGCCAGCAGCTTGATTAACAGGGCCACTGAAGCTTTCTTT	CASSLINRATEAFF
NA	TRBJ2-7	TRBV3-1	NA	TGTGCCAGCAGCCAACCGTGGGCGGACGAGCAGTACTTC	CASSQPWADEQYF
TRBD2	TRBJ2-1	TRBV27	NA	TGTGCCAGCACCTCTAGCGGGGGCTCCTACAATGAGCAGTTCTTC	CASTSSGGSYNEQFF
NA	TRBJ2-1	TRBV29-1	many	TGCAGCGTCACTAGGACTTCGGCCTACAATGAGCAGTTCTTC	CSVTRTSAYNEQFF
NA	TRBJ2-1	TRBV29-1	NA	TGCAGCGGGATACCGGGACTGGTTTACAATGAGCAGTTCTTC	CSGIPGLVYNEQFF